Below, 23 T cell receptor beta chains from the same sample are listed, as sequenced in a study of cytomegalovirus exposure and HLA in healthy donors. Amplification used 60 Vbeta primers and 13 Jbeta primers. Data came from immunoSEQ multiplex PCR; TCRdb stores just in-frame clones and leaves some out. The table lists approximately 160,000 clones, roughly 80% of them singletons. The material sequenced was PBMCs. The receptors shown here come from a man aged 30 to 45 in good health and CMV-seropositive.

CDR3: CAPTERGGEAFF. CDR3 coding DNA: TGTGCCCCGACCGAAAGGGGGGGTGAAGCTTTCTTT. The chain links TRBV10-3 to TRBJ1-1; tentative D call: TRBD1 (6 bases). The CDR3 has 12 amino acids. Germline-derived CDR1 and CDR2 are ENHRY and SYGVKD. Trimming removed 11 bases from V and 7 bases from J, with 17 bases in between.

The rearrangement links TRBV5-4 to TRBJ1-1, with D possibly being TRBD1 (6 bases). CDR1 is SGHNT and CDR2 is YYREEE in the germline V gene (reference sequence). V was shortened by 0 bases and J by 0 bases, with 9 bases between the two germline ends. The CDR3 is 15 amino acids. This CDR3 is CASSLEGGMNTEAFF. The CDR3 nucleotides are TGTGCCAGCAGCTTGGAGGGGGGGATGAACACTGAAGCTTTCTTT. Looking up the rest from reference TRBV5-4 and TRBJ1-1 gives the full variable domain: ETGVTQSPTHLIKTRGQQVTLRCSSQSGHNTVSWYQQALGQGPQFIFQYYREEENGRGNFPPRFSGLQFPNYSSELNVNALELDDSALYLCASSLEGGMNTEAFFGQGTRLTVV.

The chain joins TRBV7-9 to TRBJ1-1, with 7 positions matching TRBD1. Trimming removed 6 bases from V and 7 bases from J; junction bases left unmatched: 8. The germline gives CDR1 SEHNR, CDR2 FQNEAQ (reference sequence). CDR3 length: 13 residues. The CDR3 sequence: CASSLSGGIEAFF. The CDR3, as DNA: TGTGCCAGCAGTTTATCAGGGGGTATTGAAGCTTTCTTT.

J is TRBJ2-5 and V is TRBV5-1; TRBD1 matches 9 bases. The J call is doubtful: the DNA matches TRBJ2-7 better. Germline CDR1 and CDR2: SGHRS and YFSETQ. The CDR3 has 13 residues. The CDR3 nucleotides are TGCGCCAGCAGACAGGGGGCCCTGGGCGAGCAGTACTTC. Protein: CASRQGALGEQYF.

This rearrangement joins TRBV6-5 to TRBJ2-5; D might be TRBD2 (5 bases). The better agreement between TRBJ2-7 and the DNA end casts doubt on the J call. The CDR3 runs 14 residues. CDR1 and CDR2 from the germline V gene are MNHEY and SVGAGI. DNA for the CDR3: TGTGCCAGCAGTTACTCGAGGGTTTCCTACGAGCAGTACTTC. As protein: CASSYSRVSYEQYF.

The V gene is TRBV7-3, the J gene TRBJ2-2; 10 nucleotides agree with TRBD2. With V trimmed by 5 bases and J by 4 bases, 7 bases remained unmatched. This CDR3 is built from 16 residues. CDR1 and CDR2 from the germline V gene are SGHTA and FQGTGA. This chain's CDR3 is CASSRILAGGTGELFF. CDR3 DNA sequence: TGTGCCAGCAGCCGAATTTTAGCGGGGGGCACCGGGGAGCTGTTTTTT.

This chain uses TRBV13 with TRBJ1-4; 8 bases match TRBD1. This CDR3 comprises 14 residues. The V gene end was trimmed by 4 bases and the J gene end by 7 bases; junction bases not matched to a gene: 5. Germline CDR1 PRHDT, CDR2 FYEKMQ (reference sequence). CDR3 nucleotide sequence: TGTGCCAGCAGCTCCGGGACAGGCGGTGAAAAACTGTTTTTT. This gives the protein CASSSGTGGEKLFF. Variable domain in full (rest from reference TRBV13 and TRBJ1-4): AAGVIQSPRHLIKEKRETATLKCYPIPRHDTVYWYQQGPGQDPQFLISFYEKMQSDKGSIPDRFSAQQFSDYHSELNMSSLELGDSALYFCASSSGTGGEKLFFGSGTQLSVL.

The V call is TRBV7-9, the J call TRBJ1-2; 11 bases fit TRBD1. The junction had 8 bases not matched to a gene; V was cut back by 4 bases and J by 4 bases. Germline CDR1 is SEHNR and CDR2 is FQNEAQ (reference sequence). This CDR3 is built from 16 residues. The CDR3 DNA sequence: TGTGCCAGCAGCTACGGACAGGGGGCGCGTGGCTATGGCTACACCTTC. Its translation: CASSYGQGARGYGYTF.

V gene TRBV19 combines with J gene TRBJ2-5; the match to TRBD1 covers 10 bases. The junction had 7 bases not matched to a gene; V was cut back by 6 bases and J by 0 bases. In germline, CDR1 is LNHDA, CDR2 SQIVND (reference sequence). This CDR3 spans 16 amino acids. CDR3: CASSGRTGGYQETQYF. Here the CDR3 DNA reads TGTGCCAGTAGCGGACGGACAGGGGGGTACCAAGAGACCCAGTACTTC. Looking up the rest from reference TRBV19 and TRBJ2-5 gives the full variable domain: DGGITQSPKYLFRKEGQNVTLSCEQNLNHDAMYWYRQDPGQGLRLIYYSQIVNDFQKGDIAEGYSVSREKKESFPLTVTSAQKNPTAFYLCASSGRTGGYQETQYFGPGTRLLVL.

The chain employs TRBV2 and TRBJ2-7; possibly TRBD1 for D (6 bases). Germline V lookup: CDR1 SNHLY, CDR2 FYNNEI. This CDR3 region has 13 residues. V was pared by 7 bases and J by 1 base, with 11 bases between. This CDR3 reads CASIPGASYEQYF. The CDR3 coding sequence is TGTGCCAGCATTCCAGGGGCGTCCTACGAGCAGTACTTC.

This chain connects TRBV5-1 to TRBJ2-3; weak D call: TRBD1 (5 bases). The CDR3 length is 14 residues. V gave up 0 bases and J gave up 2 bases, with 7 bases separating them. Germline CDR1 and CDR2: SGHRS and YFSETQ. This chain's CDR3 is CASSLDRNTDTQYF. In DNA form, the CDR3 reads TGCGCCAGCAGCTTGGACAGGAACACAGATACGCAGTATTTT. The full variable domain, its missing parts supplied by reference TRBV5-1 and TRBJ2-3, is KAGVTQTPRYLIKTRGQQVTLSCSPISGHRSVSWYQQTPGQGLQFLFEYFSETQRNKGNFPGRFSGRQFSNSRSEMNVSTLELGDSALYLCASSLDRNTDTQYFGPGTRLTVL.

V and J are TRBV11-2 and TRBJ2-2, with D tentatively TRBD2 (6 bases). Germline loops: CDR1 SGHAT, CDR2 FQNNGV. V was shortened by 5 bases and J by 0 bases, with 13 bases between the two germline ends. There are 16 residues in the CDR3. CDR3 region: CASSRSRGSNTGELFF. The CDR3 DNA follows: TGTGCCAGCAGCCGGTCGCGGGGTTCGAACACCGGGGAGCTGTTTTTT.

The DNA for the CDR3 is TGTGCCAGTAGTGGCCCCCGAACTAGCGGTATGAGCACAGATACGCAGTATTTT. It specifies CASSGPRTSGMSTDTQYF. The chain is built from TRBV19 and TRBJ2-3, with TRBD2 identical over 8 bases. Germline-derived CDR1 and CDR2 are LNHDA and SQIVND (reference sequence). Unmatched junction bases numbered 13, after V lost 5 bases and J lost 0 bases. The CDR3 covers 18 residues.

V usage is TRBV11-3 and J usage is TRBJ2-1; 10 nucleotides align to TRBD2. V gave up 5 bases and J gave up 0 bases; unmatched junction bases: 7. In germline, CDR1 is SGHNT, CDR2 YENEEA. This CDR3 is built from 17 residues. The CDR3 here is CASSPGLAASSYNEQFF. CDR3 bases: TGTGCCAGCAGCCCAGGACTAGCGGCTAGCTCCTACAATGAGCAGTTCTTC.

The rearrangement uses TRBV11-2 and TRBJ1-2, with D unclear. The ends were cut back, 4 bases at V and 14 bases at J, with 20 bases in the middle. The CDR3 contains 13 residues. Germline CDR1 is SGHAT and CDR2 is FQNNGV. CDR3 in DNA: TGTGCCAGCAGCTCCACCTCGGGATCAGCGGGGACCTTC. Residues: CASSSTSGSAGTF.

This clone showed up just a few times. The chain links TRBV11-2 to TRBJ2-1; 10 bases are shared with TRBD2. Trimming cost V 5 bases and J 0 bases; bases outside gene matches: 4. The CDR3 totals 16 residues. CDR1 and CDR2 (germline): SGHAT, FQNNGV. This CDR3 reads CASSPSSGSSYNEQFF. CDR3 bases: TGTGCCAGCAGCCCTTCTAGCGGGAGCTCCTACAATGAGCAGTTCTTC.

The V call is TRBV28, the J call TRBJ1-4; D ambiguous. Germline-derived CDR1 and CDR2 are MDHEN and SYDVKM. V was trimmed by 0 bases and J by 8 bases, leaving 13 bases between them. The CDR3 has 15 residues. The CDR3 reads CASSLWGRLREKLFF. In DNA form, the CDR3 reads TGTGCCAGCAGTTTATGGGGCAGGCTTAGGGAAAAACTGTTTTTT.

This clone appeared a few times. The rearrangement uses TRBV19 and TRBJ1-5, with D possibly being TRBD1 (6 bases). V lost 0 bases and J lost 12, with 24 bases in between. There are 17 residues in the CDR3. Germline lookup yields CDR1 LNHDA and CDR2 SQIVND (reference sequence). The CDR3 region is CASSIEGTSPLVPVQHF. CDR3 coding DNA: TGTGCCAGTAGTATAGAGGGGACAAGCCCTTTGGTTCCGGTCCAGCATTTT.

The CDR3 sequence: CASSIDNRGSVQPQHF. The CDR3 DNA reads as TGTGCCAGCAGTATCGATAACAGGGGGTCTGTTCAGCCCCAGCATTTT. The chain couples TRBV27 to TRBJ1-5; 8 bases are a match to TRBD1. Germline loops: CDR1 MNHEY, CDR2 SMNVEV (reference sequence). V dropped 5 bases and J dropped 6; count of bases not matched to a gene: 12. There are 16 residues in the CDR3.

The chain combines TRBV6-5 with TRBJ2-1, with TRBD2 matching over 7 bases. In germline, CDR1 is MNHEY, CDR2 SVGAGI. V lost 2 bases and J lost 4; bases outside the gene matches: 5. The CDR3 runs 15 residues. The CDR3 region is CASSYRLAEYNEQFF. The CDR3 DNA reads as TGTGCCAGCAGTTACCGGCTAGCGGAATACAATGAGCAGTTCTTC.

The rearrangement uses TRBV25-1 and TRBJ1-4; possible D gene TRBD1, 6 bases. The CDR3 extends over 15 amino acids. Trimming removed 3 bases at V and 1 base at J, with 9 bases between. The germline gives CDR1 MGHDK, CDR2 SYGVNS. CDR3 DNA: TGTGCCAGCAGTGATCACAGGGTAACTAATGAAAAACTGTTTTTT. It specifies CASSDHRVTNEKLFF. Combining the CDR3 with reference TRBV25-1 and TRBJ1-4 gives the whole variable domain EADIYQTPRYLVIGTGKKITLECSQTMGHDKMYWYQQDPGMELHLIHYSYGVNSTEKGDLSSESTVSRIRTEHFPLTLESARPSHTSQYLCASSDHRVTNEKLFFGSGTQLSVL.

This clone came up a few times. The rearrangement uses TRBV5-6 and TRBJ1-2; weak D call: TRBD1 (6 bases). The germline V gene has CDR1 SGHDT and CDR2 YYEEEE. V was shortened by 4 bases and J by 0 bases, with 16 bases between the two germline ends. This CDR3 contains 16 residues. CDR3 sequence reads: CASSRIKDRSNYGYTF. The CDR3, as DNA: TGTGCCAGCAGCAGGATTAAGGACAGATCTAACTATGGCTACACCTTC.

The rearrangement joins TRBV19 to TRBJ1-3; TRBD1 matches at 7 bases. The V and J ends lost 9 bases and 4 bases, in that order; junction bases with no gene match: 12. The CDR3 has 15 residues. Germline values: CDR1 LNHDA, CDR2 SQIVND (reference sequence). CDR3 DNA: TGTGCCAGCGCGATCAGGGGGTTTACGGGAAACACCATATATTTT. Its protein product is CASAIRGFTGNTIYF.